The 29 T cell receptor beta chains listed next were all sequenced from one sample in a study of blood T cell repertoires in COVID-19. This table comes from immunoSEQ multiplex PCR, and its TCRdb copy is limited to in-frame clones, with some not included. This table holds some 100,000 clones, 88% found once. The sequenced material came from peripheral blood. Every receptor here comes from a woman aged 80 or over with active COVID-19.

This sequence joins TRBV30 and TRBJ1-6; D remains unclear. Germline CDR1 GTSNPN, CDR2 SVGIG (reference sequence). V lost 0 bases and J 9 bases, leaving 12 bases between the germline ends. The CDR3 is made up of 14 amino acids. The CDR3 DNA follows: TGTGCCTGGAGTGTCTGGGGTGGAGGTTCACCCCTCCACTTT. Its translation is CAWSVWGGGSPLHF.

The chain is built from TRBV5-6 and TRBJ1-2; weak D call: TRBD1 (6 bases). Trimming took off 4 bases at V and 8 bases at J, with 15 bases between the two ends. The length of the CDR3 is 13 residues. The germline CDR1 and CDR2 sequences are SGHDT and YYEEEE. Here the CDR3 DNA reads TGTGCCAGCAGCCCAGACAGGTTCGGCGGCTACACCTTC. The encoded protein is CASSPDRFGGYTF.

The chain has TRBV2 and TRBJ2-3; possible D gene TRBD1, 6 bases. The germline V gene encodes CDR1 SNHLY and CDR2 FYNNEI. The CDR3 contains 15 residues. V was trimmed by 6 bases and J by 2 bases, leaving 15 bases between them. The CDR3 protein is CASSKGRDNTDTQYF. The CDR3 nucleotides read TGTGCCAGCAGCAAAGGAAGGGACAACACAGATACGCAGTATTTT.

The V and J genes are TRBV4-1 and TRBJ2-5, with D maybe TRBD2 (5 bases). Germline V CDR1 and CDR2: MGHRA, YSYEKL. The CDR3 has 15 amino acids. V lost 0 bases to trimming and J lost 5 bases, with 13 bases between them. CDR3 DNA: TGCGCCAGCAGCCAAGATGGGAATAGCGTGGAGACCCAGTACTTC. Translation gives CASSQDGNSVETQYF.

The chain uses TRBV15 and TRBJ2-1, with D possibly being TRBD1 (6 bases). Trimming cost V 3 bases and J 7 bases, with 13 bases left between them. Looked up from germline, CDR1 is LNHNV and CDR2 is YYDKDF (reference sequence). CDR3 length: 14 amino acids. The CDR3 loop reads CATSRDSYSNEQFF. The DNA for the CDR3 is TGTGCCACCAGCAGGGACAGTTACTCTAATGAGCAGTTCTTC.

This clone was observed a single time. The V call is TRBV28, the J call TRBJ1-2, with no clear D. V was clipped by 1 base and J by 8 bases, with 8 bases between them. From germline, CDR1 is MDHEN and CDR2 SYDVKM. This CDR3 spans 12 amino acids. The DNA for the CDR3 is TGTGCCAGCAGTTTATACAGTAGGGGCTACACCTTC. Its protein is CASSLYSRGYTF.

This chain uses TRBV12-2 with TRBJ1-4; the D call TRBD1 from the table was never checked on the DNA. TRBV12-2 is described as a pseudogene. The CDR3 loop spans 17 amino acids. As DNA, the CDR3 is TGTGCAAGTCGCTTAGGACAGGGGGCCTCAACTAATGAAAAACTGTTTTTT. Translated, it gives CASRLGQGASTNEKLFF.

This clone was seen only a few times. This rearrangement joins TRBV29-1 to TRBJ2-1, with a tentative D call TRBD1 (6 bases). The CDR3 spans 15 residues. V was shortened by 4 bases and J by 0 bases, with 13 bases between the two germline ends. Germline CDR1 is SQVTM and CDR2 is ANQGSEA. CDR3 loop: CSVGGRVSSYNEQFF. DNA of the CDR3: TGCAGCGTTGGGGGGCGGGTGAGCTCCTACAATGAGCAGTTCTTC.

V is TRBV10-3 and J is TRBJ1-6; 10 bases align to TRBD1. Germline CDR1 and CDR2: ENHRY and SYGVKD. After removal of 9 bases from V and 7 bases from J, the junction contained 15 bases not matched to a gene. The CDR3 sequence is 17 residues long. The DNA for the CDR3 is TGTGCCATTTCCGGGACAGGGGCAGTTGAGGGGAATTCACCCCTCCACTTT. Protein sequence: CAISGTGAVEGNSPLHF.

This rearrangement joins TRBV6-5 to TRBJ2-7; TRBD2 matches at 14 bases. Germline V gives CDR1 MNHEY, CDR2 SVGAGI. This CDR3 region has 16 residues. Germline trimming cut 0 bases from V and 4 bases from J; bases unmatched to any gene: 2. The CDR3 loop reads CASSYSGLAGVYEQYF. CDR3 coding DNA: TGTGCCAGCAGTTACTCGGGACTAGCGGGGGTATACGAGCAGTACTTC.

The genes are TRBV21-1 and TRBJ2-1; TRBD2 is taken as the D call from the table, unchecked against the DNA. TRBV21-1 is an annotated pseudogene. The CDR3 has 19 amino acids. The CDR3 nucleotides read TGTGCCAGCAGCAAAATTGGGACTAGCGGGAGGGCCTCCTACAATGAGCAGTTCTTC. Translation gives CASSKIGTSGRASYNEQFF.

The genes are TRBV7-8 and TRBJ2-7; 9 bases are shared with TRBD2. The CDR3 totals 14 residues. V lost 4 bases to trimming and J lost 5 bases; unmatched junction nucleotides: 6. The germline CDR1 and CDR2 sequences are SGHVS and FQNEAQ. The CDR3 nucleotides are TGTGCCAGCAGCTCCAGCGGGGGGAACGACGAGCAGTACTTC. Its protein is CASSSSGGNDEQYF. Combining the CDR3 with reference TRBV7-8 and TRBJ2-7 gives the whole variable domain GAGVSQSPRYKVAKRGQDVALRCDPISGHVSLFWYQQALGQGPEFLTYFQNEAQLDKSGLPSDRFFAERPEGSVSTLKIQRTQQEDSAVYLCASSSSGGNDEQYFGPGTRLTVT.

The DNA of the CDR3 is TGCGCCAGCAGCCAACTATTCACCGGGACAGGGGTGGAGACCCAGTACTTC. Encoded protein: CASSQLFTGTGVETQYF. The V and J genes are TRBV4-1 and TRBJ2-5; 10 bases map to TRBD1. The germline V gene has CDR1 MGHRA and CDR2 YSYEKL. After removal of 2 bases from V and 5 bases from J, the junction contained 11 bases not matched to a gene. CDR3 size: 17 residues.

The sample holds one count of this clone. The CDR3 sequence: CATGTGGSRYEQYF. The CDR3 DNA reads TGTGCCACCGGAACGGGAGGGTCTCGGTACGAGCAGTACTTC. This sequence joins TRBV2 and TRBJ2-7; TRBD2 matches 8 bases. CDR1 is SNHLY and CDR2 is FYNNEI in the germline V gene. Germline trimming cut 10 bases from V and 4 bases from J; bases unmatched to any gene: 12. CDR3 size: 14 residues.

The CDR3: CASSPRGISYNEQFF. CDR3 bases: TGTGCCAGCAGCCCTAGGGGGATCTCCTACAATGAGCAGTTCTTC. This rearrangement joins TRBV25-1 to TRBJ2-1; D may be TRBD1 (6 bases). This CDR3 is 15 amino acids long. Germline V gene sequence: CDR1 MGHDK, CDR2 SYGVNS. V was trimmed by 6 bases and J by 0 bases, leaving 12 bases between them. The variable domain in full, completed from reference TRBV25-1 and TRBJ2-1, reads EADIYQTPRYLVIGTGKKITLECSQTMGHDKMYWYQQDPGMELHLIHYSYGVNSTEKGDLSSESTVSRIRTEHFPLTLESARPSHTSQYLCASSPRGISYNEQFFGPGTRLTVL.

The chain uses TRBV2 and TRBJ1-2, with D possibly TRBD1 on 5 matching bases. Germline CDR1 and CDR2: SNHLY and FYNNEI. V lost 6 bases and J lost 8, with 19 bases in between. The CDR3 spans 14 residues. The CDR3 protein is CASRVGPRASGYTF. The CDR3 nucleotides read TGTGCCAGCAGGGTGGGCCCCAGGGCGTCCGGCTACACCTTC. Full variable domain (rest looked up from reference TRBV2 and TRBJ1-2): EPEVTQTPSHQVTQMGQEVILRCVPISNHLYFYWYRQILGQKVEFLVSFYNNEISEKSEIFDDQFSVERPDGSNFTLKIRSTKLEDSAMYFCASRVGPRASGYTFGSGTRLTVV.

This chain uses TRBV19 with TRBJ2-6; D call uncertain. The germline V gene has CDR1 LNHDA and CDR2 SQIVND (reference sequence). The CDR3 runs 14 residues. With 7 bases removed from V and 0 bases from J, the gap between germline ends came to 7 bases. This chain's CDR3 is CASIPSSGANVLTF. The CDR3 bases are TGTGCCAGTATCCCCAGCTCTGGGGCCAACGTCCTGACTTTC.

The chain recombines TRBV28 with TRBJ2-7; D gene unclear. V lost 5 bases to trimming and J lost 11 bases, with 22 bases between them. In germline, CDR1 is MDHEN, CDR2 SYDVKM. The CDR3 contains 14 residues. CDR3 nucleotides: TGTGCCAGCAGTCCCTCGCTCCTTGGTCGCCGGGAGTACTTC. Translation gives CASSPSLLGRREYF.

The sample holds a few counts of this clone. The CDR3 region is CASSLTGTSGKEEQFF. The CDR3 DNA reads as TGTGCCAGCAGCCTCACCGGGACTAGCGGGAAAGAAGAGCAGTTCTTC. The chain uses TRBV7-9 and TRBJ2-1; 13 bases are shared with TRBD2. This CDR3 comprises 16 residues. CDR1 is SEHNR, CDR2 FQNEAQ, per germline (reference sequence). V lost 5 bases to trimming and J lost 10 bases; unmatched junction nucleotides: 11.

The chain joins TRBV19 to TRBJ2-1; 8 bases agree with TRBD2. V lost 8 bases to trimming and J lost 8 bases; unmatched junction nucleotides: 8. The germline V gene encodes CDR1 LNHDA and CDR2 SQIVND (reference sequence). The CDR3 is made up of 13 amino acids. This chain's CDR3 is CASLWAGGDEQFF. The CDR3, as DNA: TGTGCCAGTCTCTGGGCGGGGGGAGATGAGCAGTTCTTC. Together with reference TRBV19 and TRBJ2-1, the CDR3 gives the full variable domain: DGGITQSPKYLFRKEGQNVTLSCEQNLNHDAMYWYRQDPGQGLRLIYYSQIVNDFQKGDIAEGYSVSREKKESFPLTVTSAQKNPTAFYLCASLWAGGDEQFFGPGTRLTVL.

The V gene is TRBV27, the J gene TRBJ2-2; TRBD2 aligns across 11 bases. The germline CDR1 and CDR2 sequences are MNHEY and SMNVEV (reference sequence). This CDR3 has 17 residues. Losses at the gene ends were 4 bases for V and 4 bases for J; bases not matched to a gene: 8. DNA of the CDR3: TGTGCCAGCAGTTCGTCGGGTAGCGGGAGGGCCACCGGGGAGCTGTTTTTT. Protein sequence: CASSSSGSGRATGELFF.

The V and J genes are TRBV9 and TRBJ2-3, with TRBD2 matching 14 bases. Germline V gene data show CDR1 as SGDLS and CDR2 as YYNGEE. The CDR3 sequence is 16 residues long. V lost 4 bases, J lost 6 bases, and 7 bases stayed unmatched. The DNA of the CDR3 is TGTGCCAGCAGCCCAGGACTAGCGGGGGGTCGGGATACGCAGTATTTT. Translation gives CASSPGLAGGRDTQYF.

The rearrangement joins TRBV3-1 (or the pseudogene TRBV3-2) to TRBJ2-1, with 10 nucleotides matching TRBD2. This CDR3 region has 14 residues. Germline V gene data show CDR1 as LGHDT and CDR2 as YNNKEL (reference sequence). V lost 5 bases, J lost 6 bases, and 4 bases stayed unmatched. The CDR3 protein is CASSGLAGVNEQFF. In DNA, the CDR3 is TGTGCCAGCAGCGGGCTAGCGGGAGTCAATGAGCAGTTCTTC.

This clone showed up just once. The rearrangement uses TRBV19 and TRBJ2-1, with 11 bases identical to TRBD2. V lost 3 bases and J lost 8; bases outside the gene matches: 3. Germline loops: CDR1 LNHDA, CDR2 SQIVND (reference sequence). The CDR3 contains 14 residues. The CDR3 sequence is CASSITSGSDEQFF. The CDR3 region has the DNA TGTGCCAGTAGTATTACTAGCGGGAGCGATGAGCAGTTCTTC.

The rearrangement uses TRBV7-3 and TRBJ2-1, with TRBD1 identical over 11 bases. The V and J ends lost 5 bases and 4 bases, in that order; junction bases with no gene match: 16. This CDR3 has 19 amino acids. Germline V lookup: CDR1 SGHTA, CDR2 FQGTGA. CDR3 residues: CASSPREGPGQGGYNEQFF. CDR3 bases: TGTGCCAGCAGCCCGAGGGAAGGACCGGGACAGGGGGGGTACAATGAGCAGTTCTTC.

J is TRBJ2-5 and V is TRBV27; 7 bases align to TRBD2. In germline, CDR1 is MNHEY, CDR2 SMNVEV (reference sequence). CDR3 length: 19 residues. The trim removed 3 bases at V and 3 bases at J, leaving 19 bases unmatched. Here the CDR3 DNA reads TGTGCCAGCAGTTTCGTCGGGCGGGGGACTCGCCTAGAGAAAGAGACCCAGTACTTC. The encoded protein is CASSFVGRGTRLEKETQYF.

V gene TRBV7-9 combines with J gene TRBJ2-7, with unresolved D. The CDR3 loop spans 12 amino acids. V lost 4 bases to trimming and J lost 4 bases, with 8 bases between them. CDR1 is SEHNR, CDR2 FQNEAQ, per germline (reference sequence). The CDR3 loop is CASSSDLYEQYF. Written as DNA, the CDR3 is TGTGCCAGCAGCTCCGACTTGTACGAGCAGTACTTC.

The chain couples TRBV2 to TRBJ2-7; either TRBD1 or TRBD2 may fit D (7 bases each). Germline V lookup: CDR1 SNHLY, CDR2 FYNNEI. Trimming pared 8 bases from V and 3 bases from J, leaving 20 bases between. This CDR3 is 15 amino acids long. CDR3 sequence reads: CASCGGAGGFYEQYF. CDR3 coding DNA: TGTGCCAGCTGTGGGGGGGCAGGGGGTTTCTACGAGCAGTACTTC. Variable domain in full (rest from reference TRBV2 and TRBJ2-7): EPEVTQTPSHQVTQMGQEVILRCVPISNHLYFYWYRQILGQKVEFLVSFYNNEISEKSEIFDDQFSVERPDGSNFTLKIRSTKLEDSAMYFCASCGGAGGFYEQYFGPGTRLTVT.

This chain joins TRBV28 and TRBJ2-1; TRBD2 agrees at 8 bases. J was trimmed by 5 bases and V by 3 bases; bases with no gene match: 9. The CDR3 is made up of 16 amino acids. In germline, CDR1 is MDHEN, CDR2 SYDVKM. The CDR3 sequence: CASSFFRTSIDNEQFF. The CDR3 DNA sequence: TGTGCCAGCAGTTTTTTTCGGACTAGCATAGACAATGAGCAGTTCTTC.